This T cell receptor (beta chain) was found in a study of tumor and adjacent non-tumor tissue in lung cancer. Broader study findings: In normal lung, the top 100 clones were significantly more dominant than in tumor.

RNA was extracted from bulk tissue without any cell sorting. This CDR3 comprises 18 residues. CDR1 is MNHNY, CDR2 SVGAGI, per germline (reference sequence). Three rounds of nested PCR, following a modified ARM-PCR protocol, produced the TCRbeta library. TCRdb ran MiXCR on the multiplex PCR reads and lists one entry per CDR3 protein. The sample shows fewer than 130,000 distinct CDR3 sequences, over 70% of them seen only once. About this clonotype itself: What it binds is not known. Its ends do not fully match the called genes, so a read error is possible.

The chain combines TRBV6-6 with TRBJ1-5; D gene uncertain. This TCR derives from a man between 65 and 79 years old with non-small cell lung cancer. The sample was lung tumor tissue. This CDR3 reads CTSGYFGWGANSNQPQHF. CDR3 bases: TGTACCAGCGGTTACTTCGGGTGGGGAGCGAATAGCAATCAGCCCCAGCATTTT.